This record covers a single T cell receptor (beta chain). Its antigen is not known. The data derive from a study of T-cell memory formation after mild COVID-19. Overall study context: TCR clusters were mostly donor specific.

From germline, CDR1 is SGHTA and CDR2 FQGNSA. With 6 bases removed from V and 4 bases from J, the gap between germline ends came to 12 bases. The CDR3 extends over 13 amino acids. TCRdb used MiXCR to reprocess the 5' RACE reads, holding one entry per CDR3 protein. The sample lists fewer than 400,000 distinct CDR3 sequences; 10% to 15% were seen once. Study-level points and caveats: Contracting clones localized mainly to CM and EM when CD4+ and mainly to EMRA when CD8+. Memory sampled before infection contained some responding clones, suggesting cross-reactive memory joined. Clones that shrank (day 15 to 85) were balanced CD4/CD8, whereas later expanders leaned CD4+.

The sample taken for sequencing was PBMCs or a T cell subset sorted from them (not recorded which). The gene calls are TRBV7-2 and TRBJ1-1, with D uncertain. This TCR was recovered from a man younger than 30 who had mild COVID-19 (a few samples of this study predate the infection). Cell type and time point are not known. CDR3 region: CASSIPPGTEAFF. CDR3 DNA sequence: TGTGCCAGCAGTATACCCCCGGGCACTGAAGCTTTCTTT.